This TCR beta chain was sequenced during a study of blood T cell repertoires in COVID-19 (TCRdb year 2020). About the investigation overall: Collaborator samples came from the United States, Italy and Spain and covered acute and convalescent phases of COVID-19. The repertoires were made available in a free public database intended to serve as a resource for research on the immune response to SARS-CoV-2. The sample metadata nearly always contained a de-identified subject ID, COVID-19 status, age in years and sex. The material from the prospective study consisted of cDNA or gDNA derived from T cells, B-cell-depleted T cells, or PBMCs. Where available, HLA class I and class II types were taken from metadata supplied by the sample provider and were not determined by assay-based typing. The samples were drawn from two sources: the first 160 participants of the ongoing ImmuneRACE study, and fewer than 1,500 subjects contributed by 6 global collaborators. The dataset comprised deeply sampled blood TCRbeta repertoires from subjects exposed to, actively infected with, or recovered from COVID-19. Points the paper makes about the study in general: The quantity of clinical and demographic metadata differed by source and by participant and was supplied without curation.

The immunoSEQ Assay, a bias-controlled multiplex PCR, was used to amplify TCRbeta CDR3 regions from genomic DNA. The study's processing was this. Within the assay, amplification of reference gene primers was used to estimate how many nucleated cells each sample contained. To quantify the absolute abundance of each unique TCRbeta CDR3 rearrangement, sequence reads were collapsed and filtered. For each sample, productive Simpson clonality was calculated as the square root of Simpson's diversity index across productive rearrangements. TCRdb's version of the immuneACCESS table is confined to in-frame rearrangements and falls short of the full clone set. An unresolved V gene accounts for under half of the shortfall where checked; the remainder is of unknown origin. The V and J calls and the clone size are those of that table, but D and trimming were determined from the DNA. The sample data list 200,000 or so clones, and around nine tenths of these were observed just once. In total, the top ten clones hold 10% to 12% of the sample.

Sequences KGHSH (CDR1) and LQKENI (CDR2) are obtained from the germline V gene. V was cut back by 3 bases and J by 1 base, leaving a gap of 12 bases between them. Counted from cysteine to phenylalanine, this CDR3 has 15 amino acids. The only DNA kept is the CDR3, 45 bases in frame from the first base. Worth noting for this clone: Its antigen is unknown. Base qualities are not recorded, but no much larger clone differs from it by a single base.

Enrolling through a virtual design, the prospective study's participants ranged in age from about 18 to 100 years and lived across 20 to 30 United States geographic areas. In the prospective study, cohorts were assigned on the basis of participant-reported clinical history obtained from a screening survey and a study questionnaire. For ImmuneRACE Cohort 3, a participant was defined as recovered based on two consecutive negative NP/OP PCR tests, clearance by a healthcare professional, or resolution of symptoms. In the prospective study, whole blood, serum and a nasopharyngeal or oropharyngeal swab were collected from each participant by mobile phlebotomists. Prospective study participants could optionally give additional blood draws and questionnaires over a roughly two-month period. Before DNA extraction, prospective study blood samples were shipped either frozen or at room temperature.

This receptor chain uses TRBV18 and TRBJ2-5; the D segment cannot be called with confidence. Sequencing was performed on PBMCs or T cells enriched from blood (not recorded which). The sequence came from a man aged 30 to 45 who had recovered from COVID-19. The nucleotides are TGTGCCAGCTCACCCCGTCAGGCAATCCAAGAGACCCAGTACTTC. This sequence encodes CASSPRQAIQETQYF.